This passage covers 2 T cell receptor beta chains from one sample sequenced in a study of shared clonotypes between healthy human individuals. Data came from immunoSEQ multiplex PCR; TCRdb stores just in-frame clones and leaves some out. Of around 500,000 clones in the sample, 65% to 80% were seen once. Material: PBMCs. These receptors were collected from a woman aged 40 to 55 in good health. Some clones in this sample may be carry-over from other donors' samples.

This clone was seen just once. J is TRBJ2-5 and V is TRBV5-1; D may correspond to TRBD1 or TRBD2 (7 bases each). There are 13 residues in the CDR3. The germline V gene has CDR1 SGHRS and CDR2 YFSETQ. The V gene lost 7 bases and the J gene lost 3 bases, with 13 bases spanning the gap. CDR3 sequence reads: CASRTGLEETQYF. The CDR3 bases are TGCGCCAGCCGGACAGGACTAGAAGAGACCCAGTACTTC.

The chain has TRBV28 and TRBJ2-1, with TRBD2 matching over 7 bases. V was clipped by 4 bases and J by 2 bases; unmatched bases: 5. This CDR3 has 15 amino acids. CDR1 MDHEN and CDR2 SYDVKM come from the germline V gene. This CDR3 reads CASSSGREPYNEQFF. The CDR3 region has the DNA TGTGCCAGCAGTTCTGGGCGGGAGCCCTACAATGAGCAGTTCTTC.